This T cell receptor beta chain stems from a study of identical twins. Study-level findings and limits: Conclusions were drawn cross-sectionally by statistical analysis, without following the same donors. Whereas memory repertoires showed no such difference, abundant cord blood beta clonotypes carried fewer insertions. The models systematically underestimated how much out-of-frame TCR alpha was shared in monozygotic twins.

A universal primer site arose from template switching, and cDNA bore unique molecular identifiers. MiXCR, run by TCRdb on the 5' RACE reads, gives a single entry per CDR3 protein. This sample has hundreds of thousands of distinct CDR3 sequences, with 5.5% to 6.5% found just once. This CDR3 is 13 amino acids long. Deletions cut 4 bases from V and 4 bases from J, with 8 bases between. This clonotype has ten or more counts. Antigen unknown. This clonotype was obtained from a man aged 18 to 35 in good health. This chain connects TRBV12-3 or TRBV12-4 to TRBJ1-5; tentatively, D is TRBD1 (6 bases). Sequenced input: naive T cells sorted from blood. This CDR3 is CASSSTGNQPQHF. DNA of the CDR3: TGTGCCAGCAGTTCGACAGGTAATCAGCCCCAGCATTTT.